The present entry profiles one TCR beta chain with its context. In the original workflow: Nucleated cell counts were estimated from reference gene primer amplification. Assay used: immunoSEQ multiplex PCR; TCRdb lists only in-frame clones, some missing. That table furnishes V, J and clone size, whereas the DNA furnished D and trimming. The repertoire consists of around 55,000 clones, with 85% to 90% occurring once and the leading ten covering about 1.5%. The source of the sample is a study of blood T cell repertoires in COVID-19. Study summary: Acute-phase and convalescent COVID-19 samples originated in the United States, Italy and Spain.

Sequencing input: peripheral blood. The TCR sequence derives from a man aged 55-75 years with acute or convalescent COVID-19.

The CDR3 DNA reads as TGTGCCAGCAGTTACATGGGACTAGGCTACGAGCAGTACTTC. It is translated as CASSYMGLGYEQYF. The rearrangement joins TRBV6-5 to TRBJ2-7; 8 positions agree with TRBD2. Trimming at V came to 2 bases and at J to 3 bases, leaving 3 bases not matched to a gene. Germline loops: CDR1 MNHEY, CDR2 SVGAGI. This CDR3 is 14 amino acids long.